This T cell receptor (beta chain) was sequenced for a study of cytomegalovirus exposure and HLA in healthy donors. Note on this clone: Its target is unknown.

General observations from the study: Several of the most significant clusters appeared linked to common viral pathogens, based on a later analysis. Earlier findings revealed that most TCR beta V segments proved productive either about 87% or about 30% of the time. Fewer N-insertions than the roughly 670-donor mean were reportedly shown by an Asian-associated ancestry cluster in a later analysis.

The primer mix had 60 Vbeta and 13 Jbeta primers. Profiled with immunoSEQ multiplex PCR; TCRdb holds only in-frame clones, not every one. The data contain nearly 95,000 clones, under 9% of them singletons. The CDR3 has 16 amino acids. V shed 5 bases, J shed 5 bases, and the junction held 12 bases outside the gene matches. Germline assignment: CDR1 SGHTA and CDR2 FQGNSA. The V call is TRBV7-2, the J call TRBJ2-3, with 8 nucleotides matching TRBD2. Sequencing was carried out using PBMCs. The sequence derives from a man in his fifties or sixties in good health and CMV-seronegative. The CDR3 here is CASSILPSGGGDTQYF. The CDR3 region has the DNA TGTGCCAGCAGCATCCTACCGAGCGGGGGAGGAGATACGCAGTATTTT. The whole variable domain, remainder taken from reference TRBV7-2 and TRBJ2-3, is GAGVSQSPSNKVTEKGKDVELRCDPISGHTALYWYRQSLGQGLEFLIYFQGNSAPDKSGLPSDRFSAERTGGSVSTLTIQRTQQEDSAVYLCASSILPSGGGDTQYFGPGTRLTVL.